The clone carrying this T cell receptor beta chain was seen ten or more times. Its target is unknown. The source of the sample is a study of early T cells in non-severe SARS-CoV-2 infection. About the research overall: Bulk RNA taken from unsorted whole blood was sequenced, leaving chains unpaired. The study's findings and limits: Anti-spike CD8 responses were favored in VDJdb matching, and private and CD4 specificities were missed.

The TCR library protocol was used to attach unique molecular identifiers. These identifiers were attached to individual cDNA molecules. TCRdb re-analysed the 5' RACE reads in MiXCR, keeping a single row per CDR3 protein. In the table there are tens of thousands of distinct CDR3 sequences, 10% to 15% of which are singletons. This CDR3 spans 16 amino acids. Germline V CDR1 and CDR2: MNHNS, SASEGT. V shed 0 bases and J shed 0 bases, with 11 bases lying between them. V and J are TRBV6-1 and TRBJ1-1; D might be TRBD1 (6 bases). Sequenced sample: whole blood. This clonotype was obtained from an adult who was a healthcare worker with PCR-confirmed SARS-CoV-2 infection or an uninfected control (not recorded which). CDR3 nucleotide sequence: TGTGCCAGCAGTGAAGCGCAGGGGTTCATGAACACTGAAGCTTTCTTT. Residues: CASSEAQGFMNTEAFF.